One sample yielded the 2 T cell receptor beta chains listed below, sequenced in a study of T cell changes during pregnancy in multiple sclerosis. TCRdb's copy holds only in-frame clones and misses some; the assay was immunoSEQ multiplex PCR. In the table there are fewer than 65,000 clones, around 91% of which are singletons. Material: peripheral blood, obtained after pregnancy. These receptors came from a female donor in good health, enrolled as a control in a pregnancy study.

The chain uses TRBV2 and TRBJ1-5; D may be TRBD1 (6 bases). The CDR3 is 13 residues long. Looked up from germline, CDR1 is SNHLY and CDR2 is FYNNEI. V was pared by 6 bases and J by 7 bases, with 13 bases between. This chain's CDR3 is CASREQGWQPQHF. The CDR3 DNA reads as TGTGCCAGCAGGGAACAGGGTTGGCAGCCCCAGCATTTT. Full variable domain (outside the CDR3, taken from reference TRBV2 and TRBJ1-5): EPEVTQTPSHQVTQMGQEVILRCVPISNHLYFYWYRQILGQKVEFLVSFYNNEISEKSEIFDDQFSVERPDGSNFTLKIRSTKLEDSAMYFCASREQGWQPQHFGDGTRLSIL.

The chain employs TRBV7-9 and TRBJ2-7, with 12 bases fitting TRBD1. Per the germline V gene, CDR1 is SEHNR and CDR2 is FQNEAQ (reference sequence). The CDR3 totals 14 residues. Trimming removed 4 bases from V and 7 bases from J; junction bases left unmatched: 5. CDR3 residues: CASSSGQGALEQYF. The CDR3 DNA sequence: TGTGCCAGCAGCTCGGGACAGGGGGCCTTAGAGCAGTACTTC.